These 32 T cell receptor beta chains came from one sample sequenced in a study of technical replicates of blood from several donors. TCRdb keeps only in-frame clones here, not all; method: immunoSEQ multiplex PCR. The data contain roughly 85,000 clones, 94% of them singletons. Sequencing was done on a sample of T cells isolated from PBMCs. These receptors were taken from a human donor in good health.

The rearrangement joins TRBV28 to TRBJ1-4, with 9 bases aligning to TRBD1. Germline loops: CDR1 MDHEN, CDR2 SYDVKM. V was clipped by 5 bases and J by 8 bases; unmatched bases: 12. The length of the CDR3 is 16 residues. The CDR3 sequence is CASSTVTGGPEEKLFF. DNA for the CDR3: TGTGCCAGCAGTACCGTTACAGGGGGCCCGGAAGAAAAACTGTTTTTT.

The V and J genes are TRBV5-1 and TRBJ1-2; TRBD1 aligns across 9 bases. This CDR3 comprises 15 residues. From germline, CDR1 is SGHRS and CDR2 YFSETQ. J was trimmed by 3 bases and V by 8 bases; bases with no gene match: 11. This CDR3 reads CASRTGATKDYGYTF. In DNA, the CDR3 is TGCGCCAGTAGGACAGGGGCAACTAAAGACTATGGCTACACCTTC.

The V gene is TRBV15, the J gene TRBJ2-1; TRBD2 aligns across 15 bases. V dropped 0 bases and J dropped 0; count of bases not matched to a gene: 6. The germline V gene has CDR1 LNHNV and CDR2 YYDKDF (reference sequence). The CDR3 runs to 20 residues. CDR3 nucleotide sequence: TGTGCCACCAGCAGAGATTTGGGACTAGCGGGAGGCCACTCCTACAATGAGCAGTTCTTC. Protein: CATSRDLGLAGGHSYNEQFF. Looking up the rest from reference TRBV15 and TRBJ2-1 gives the full variable domain: DAMVIQNPRYQVTQFGKPVTLSCSQTLNHNVMYWYQQKSSQAPKLLFHYYDKDFNNEADTPDNFQSRRPNTSFCFLDIRSPGLGDTAMYLCATSRDLGLAGGHSYNEQFFGPGTRLTVL.

The rearrangement joins TRBV5-6 to TRBJ2-7, with D possibly matching TRBD2 (6 bases). This CDR3 is 15 amino acids long. CDR1 is SGHDT and CDR2 is YYEEEE in the germline V gene. Deletions cut 4 bases from V and 5 bases from J, with 19 bases between. CDR3 sequence reads: CASSEMGLHQDEQYF. Written as DNA, the CDR3 is TGTGCCAGCAGCGAGATGGGACTTCACCAAGACGAGCAGTACTTC.

The V gene is TRBV7-6, the J gene TRBJ2-5; D is undetermined. Trimming pared 0 bases from V and 4 bases from J, leaving 9 bases between. The CDR3 spans 14 residues. Per the germline V gene, CDR1 is SGHVS and CDR2 is FNYEAQ. CDR3 sequence: CASSLAAAVETQYF. In nucleotides, the CDR3 is TGTGCCAGCAGCTTAGCGGCGGCAGTAGAGACCCAGTACTTC.

The sample holds a few counts of this clone. The genes are TRBV5-1 and TRBJ1-2; 11 positions match TRBD1. Germline V CDR1 and CDR2: SGHRS, YFSETQ. This CDR3 spans 15 amino acids. V was pared by 1 base and J by 4 bases, with 3 bases of the junction left unmatched. CDR3 nucleotide sequence: TGCGCCAGCAGCTTGAGGGGACAGGGGGGCTATGGCTACACCTTC. Encoded protein: CASSLRGQGGYGYTF. The full variable domain, completed using reference TRBV5-1 and TRBJ1-2, is KAGVTQTPRYLIKTRGQQVTLSCSPISGHRSVSWYQQTPGQGLQFLFEYFSETQRNKGNFPGRFSGRQFSNSRSEMNVSTLELGDSALYLCASSLRGQGGYGYTFGSGTRLTVV.

The chain couples TRBV14 to TRBJ2-7; tentatively, D is TRBD2 (5 bases). Trimming pared 1 base from V and 6 bases from J, leaving 16 bases between. Germline V gives CDR1 SGHDN, CDR2 FVKESK. There are 15 residues in the CDR3. The CDR3 nucleotides read TGTGCCAGCAGCCAAGGGGTAGGGAGTCGGGCCGAGCAGTACTTC. It is translated as CASSQGVGSRAEQYF.

CDR3 bases: TGTGCCAGCAGCCCCGGGACTAACCCGACCTACGAGCAGTACTTC. Encoded protein: CASSPGTNPTYEQYF. The chain couples TRBV9 to TRBJ2-7, with TRBD2 matching 7 bases. This CDR3 has 15 amino acids. The germline CDR1 and CDR2 sequences are SGDLS and YYNGEE. The V segment lost 4 bases and the J segment 2 bases; nucleotides outside the gene matches: 9.

The chain has TRBV11-1 and TRBJ2-1, with 9 nucleotides matching TRBD1. The V gene's germline CDR1 is SGHAT and CDR2 FQDESV (reference sequence). The CDR3 has 14 amino acids. Germline trimming cut 7 bases from V and 6 bases from J; bases unmatched to any gene: 7. The CDR3 DNA is TGTGCCAGCAATCCGAACAGGGGGCGCAATGAGCAGTTCTTC. It translates to CASNPNRGRNEQFF.

The V call is TRBV6-5, the J call TRBJ2-2; 9 nucleotides match TRBD1. Trimming took 2 bases from V and 7 from J; bases not matched to a gene: 8. The CDR3 has 16 residues. Germline CDR1 MNHEY, CDR2 SVGAGI. The CDR3 loop is CASSYDPGTGRGELFF. CDR3 sequence (DNA): TGTGCCAGCAGTTACGACCCCGGGACAGGGCGCGGGGAGCTGTTTTTT.

The V gene is TRBV28, the J gene TRBJ2-1; TRBD2 agrees at 8 bases. V gave up 2 bases and J gave up 4 bases; unmatched junction bases: 4. The CDR3 covers 15 residues. CDR1 is MDHEN, CDR2 SYDVKM, per germline. The CDR3 loop reads CASSLIAGKYNEQFF. In DNA form, the CDR3 reads TGTGCCAGCAGTTTAATAGCGGGAAAGTACAATGAGCAGTTCTTC.

The chain is built from TRBV6-5 and TRBJ2-7, with D hard to call. This CDR3 has 14 amino acids. V lost 4 bases to trimming and J lost 3 bases, with 13 bases between them. CDR1 MNHEY and CDR2 SVGAGI come from the germline V gene. The CDR3 DNA is TGTGCCAGCAGTTTCACGTCCCTCGGCTACGAGCAGTACTTC. Translated, it gives CASSFTSLGYEQYF.

The chain carries TRBV10-3 and TRBJ2-3, with D possibly TRBD1 on 6 matching bases. V lost 2 bases and J lost 5, with 17 bases in between. Germline assignment: CDR1 ENHRY and CDR2 SYGVKD. This CDR3 contains 16 residues. The CDR3 coding sequence is TGTGCCATCAGTGAGGAAGGGGGATTCGGTGGAGATACGCAGTATTTT. The encoded protein is CAISEEGGFGGDTQYF.

J is TRBJ2-2 and V is TRBV19; the match to TRBD2 covers 7 bases. J gave up 4 bases and V 1 base, and 18 bases lay outside the gene matches. The CDR3 runs 20 residues. Looked up from germline, CDR1 is LNHDA and CDR2 is SQIVND (reference sequence). The CDR3 DNA sequence: TGTGCCAGTAGTATAGGGGGCACCATGCGGGAGCTGCCCGGCACCGGGGAGCTGTTTTTT. Its translation is CASSIGGTMRELPGTGELFF.

The chain combines TRBV19 with TRBJ2-1, with 9 bases that match TRBD1. The CDR3 contains 13 residues. V shed 8 bases, J shed 2 bases, and the junction held 1 base outside the gene matches. CDR1 and CDR2 from the germline V gene are LNHDA and SQIVND (reference sequence). The CDR3 bases are TGTGCCAGTGGACAGGGGCCCTACAATGAGCAGTTCTTC. This encodes CASGQGPYNEQFF.

The V and J genes are TRBV5-6 and TRBJ2-1; no firm D call. The V gene lost 5 bases and the J gene lost 10 bases, with 19 bases spanning the gap. The CDR3 length is 14 residues. Per germline, CDR1 SGHDT and CDR2 YYEEEE. For the CDR3, the DNA is TGTGCCAGCAGGCTCCGGGTCAAAACCTCGGAGCAGTTCTTC. Its protein is CASRLRVKTSEQFF.

The chain recombines TRBV6-1 with TRBJ2-5; D may be TRBD2 (6 bases). Looked up from germline, CDR1 is MNHNS and CDR2 is SASEGT. Trimming cost V 2 bases and J 4 bases, with 17 bases left between them. The CDR3 has 16 residues. The CDR3 DNA is TGTGCCAGCAGTGAACTCGGGGTTCGGGGGAGAGAGACCCAGTACTTC. Protein product: CASSELGVRGRETQYF.

Note on this clone: The germline gene is not matched at one end of the junction; a read error may be the cause. The chain couples TRBV4-1 to TRBJ2-3; TRBD2 aligns across 7 bases. This CDR3 is built from 16 residues. CDR1 is MGHRA, CDR2 YSYEKL, per germline. The CDR3: CASSQARLASTDTQYF. CDR3 coding DNA: TGCGCCAGCAGTCAAGCCCGACTAGCTAGCACAGATACGCAGTATTTT.

The chain links TRBV5-1 to TRBJ1-2, with TRBD1 matching 10 bases. CDR3 length: 16 residues. In germline, CDR1 is SGHRS, CDR2 YFSETQ. V gave up 4 bases and J gave up 2 bases; unmatched junction bases: 8. The CDR3, as DNA: TGCGCCAGCAGCCCCCAGACGGGACAGGGGAACTATGGCTACACCTTC. Translating it yields CASSPQTGQGNYGYTF.

This chain joins TRBV29-1 and TRBJ2-2; maybe TRBD2 (6 bases). The germline V gene encodes CDR1 SQVTM and CDR2 ANQGSEA. V was clipped by 6 bases and J by 1 base, with 18 bases between them. CDR3 length: 16 residues. CDR3 region: CSVRSPEGRNTGELFF. The CDR3 bases are TGCAGCGTCCGATCGCCGGAGGGCCGGAACACCGGGGAGCTGTTTTTT.

The chain is built from TRBV18 and TRBJ2-7; the D gene is possibly TRBD1 (6 bases). Between the trimmed V and J ends, which lost 2 bases and 5 bases, there was a span of 7 bases. The CDR3 has 12 amino acids. Looked up from germline, CDR1 is KGHSH and CDR2 is LQKENI. CDR3 sequence (DNA): TGTGCCAGCTCACCAGGGGGCCACGAGCAGTACTTC. Translating it yields CASSPGGHEQYF.

CDR3 in amino acids: CASNPDLAADEQFF. The CDR3 DNA is TGCGCCAGCAACCCGGACCTAGCGGCGGATGAGCAGTTCTTC. The chain employs TRBV5-1 and TRBJ2-1; TRBD2 aligns across 7 bases. CDR1 is SGHRS and CDR2 is YFSETQ in the germline V gene. J lost 8 bases, V lost 6 bases, and 11 bases had no gene match. This CDR3 spans 14 amino acids.

The CDR3 spells CASSVGTSGYYNEQFF. CDR3 coding DNA: TGTGCCAGCAGCGTCGGGACTAGCGGTTATTACAATGAGCAGTTCTTC. The gene calls are TRBV9 and TRBJ2-1; TRBD2 matches 11 bases. V lost 2 bases to trimming and J lost 4 bases; unmatched junction nucleotides: 5. The CDR3 length is 16 residues. Germline-derived CDR1 and CDR2 are SGDLS and YYNGEE.

This clone was detected a few times. The chain links TRBV6-1 to TRBJ1-1; D gene unclear. From germline, CDR1 is MNHNS and CDR2 SASEGT. The length of the CDR3 is 9 residues. Trimming removed 8 bases from V and 10 bases from J, with 8 bases in between. This chain's CDR3 is CASGLGAFF. The DNA for the CDR3 is TGTGCCAGCGGCCTAGGAGCTTTCTTT.

The rearrangement joins TRBV29-1 to TRBJ2-1; TRBD2 agrees at 8 bases. With V trimmed by 7 bases and J by 3 bases, 11 bases remained unmatched. The CDR3 totals 15 residues. Per germline, CDR1 SQVTM and CDR2 ANQGSEA. Here the CDR3 DNA reads TGCAGCGGGGCGGGAGGAAGCGGTTACTACAATGAGCAGTTCTTC. This translates into CSGAGGSGYYNEQFF.

The chain combines TRBV9 with TRBJ2-3; TRBD2 aligns across 13 bases. From germline, CDR1 is SGDLS and CDR2 YYNGEE. V was clipped by 3 bases and J by 1 base; unmatched bases: 11. This CDR3 is 19 amino acids long. The CDR3 is CASSEPGTSGMSGTDTQYF. The DNA of the CDR3 is TGTGCCAGCAGCGAACCCGGGACTAGCGGGATGTCAGGCACAGATACGCAGTATTTT.

This rearrangement joins TRBV9 to TRBJ2-3; TRBD2 aligns across 13 bases. This CDR3 has 15 residues. With V trimmed by 3 bases and J by 3 bases, 1 base remained unmatched. The germline V gene has CDR1 SGDLS and CDR2 YYNGEE. The DNA for the CDR3 is TGTGCCAGCAGCGCACTAGCGGGGGGGACAGATACGCAGTATTTT. Protein: CASSALAGGTDTQYF.

The genes are TRBV18 and TRBJ2-7; tentatively, D is TRBD2 (7 bases). The CDR3 loop spans 15 amino acids. The germline V and J ends were trimmed by 6 bases and 2 bases, with 17 bases remaining between them. Looked up from germline, CDR1 is KGHSH and CDR2 is LQKENI. The CDR3 spells CASSPGGGAAYEQYF. CDR3 DNA sequence: TGTGCCAGCTCTCCAGGCGGGGGCGCGGCCTACGAGCAGTACTTC. Full variable domain (missing parts from reference TRBV18 and TRBJ2-7): NAGVMQNPRHLVRRRGQEARLRCSPMKGHSHVYWYRQLPEEGLKFMVYLQKENIIDESGMPKERFSAEFPKEGPSILRIQQVVRGDSAAYFCASSPGGGAAYEQYFGPGTRLTVT.

The sample holds one count of this clone. CDR3 in DNA: TGTGCCAGCAGCCCCCCTTTTGGTGGGACTAGCGGCGAGCAGTACTTC. This codes for CASSPPFGGTSGEQYF. The chain carries TRBV7-8 and TRBJ2-7, with TRBD2 identical over 11 bases. Germline CDR1 and CDR2: SGHVS and FQNEAQ. The V and J ends lost 5 bases and 6 bases, in that order; junction bases with no gene match: 12. The CDR3 is 16 residues long. Based on the CDR3 plus reference TRBV7-8 and TRBJ2-7, the full variable domain is GAGVSQSPRYKVAKRGQDVALRCDPISGHVSLFWYQQALGQGPEFLTYFQNEAQLDKSGLPSDRFFAERPEGSVSTLKIQRTQQEDSAVYLCASSPPFGGTSGEQYFGPGTRLTVT.

The CDR3 loop is CASSLAKGGLAKNIQYF. Written as DNA, the CDR3 is TGTGCCAGCAGCTTGGCCAAGGGGGGGCTAGCCAAAAACATTCAGTACTTC. The chain uses TRBV5-4 and TRBJ2-4; maybe TRBD2 (7 bases). From germline, CDR1 is SGHNT and CDR2 YYREEE (reference sequence). The V end lost 0 bases, the J end lost 0 bases, and 13 bases lay between the germline ends. The CDR3 sequence is 17 residues long.

The chain carries TRBV7-2 and TRBJ2-7, with TRBD2 matching 10 bases. Looked up from germline, CDR1 is SGHTA and CDR2 is FQGNSA. This CDR3 region has 17 residues. V was pared by 4 bases and J by 2 bases, with 11 bases of the junction left unmatched. The CDR3 here is CASSSRISGGTTYEQYF. CDR3 bases: TGTGCCAGCAGCTCCAGAATTAGCGGGGGGACCACCTACGAGCAGTACTTC.

The chain recombines TRBV5-1 with TRBJ1-2; D gene unclear. The CDR3 loop spans 14 amino acids. Trimming removed 4 bases from V and 3 bases from J, with 13 bases in between. CDR1 is SGHRS and CDR2 is YFSETQ in the germline V gene. CDR3 nucleotides: TGCGCCAGCAGCCCCGGGGATGGGGACTATGGCTACACCTTC. It codes for CASSPGDGDYGYTF.